This TCR beta chain was sequenced in a study of blood T cell repertoires in COVID-19. Study summary: T cells, B-cell-depleted T cells, or PBMCs provided the cDNA or gDNA that served as material.

Method: immunoSEQ multiplex PCR; TCRdb's copy keeps in-frame clones and lacks some. The table lists 200,000 to 300,000 clones, 88% of them singletons. This receptor was obtained from a woman in her thirties or forties who had been exposed to COVID-19. Source material: PBMCs or T cells enriched from blood (not recorded which).

The CDR3: CASSQETGQFTGELFF. CDR3 coding DNA: TGCGCCAGCAGCCAAGAGACAGGACAGTTCACCGGGGAGCTGTTTTTT. This rearrangement joins TRBV4-1 to TRBJ2-2, with D possibly matching TRBD1 (6 bases). The CDR3 extends over 16 amino acids. Looked up from germline, CDR1 is MGHRA and CDR2 is YSYEKL. The V and J ends lost 0 bases and 4 bases respectively, with 12 bases between them.